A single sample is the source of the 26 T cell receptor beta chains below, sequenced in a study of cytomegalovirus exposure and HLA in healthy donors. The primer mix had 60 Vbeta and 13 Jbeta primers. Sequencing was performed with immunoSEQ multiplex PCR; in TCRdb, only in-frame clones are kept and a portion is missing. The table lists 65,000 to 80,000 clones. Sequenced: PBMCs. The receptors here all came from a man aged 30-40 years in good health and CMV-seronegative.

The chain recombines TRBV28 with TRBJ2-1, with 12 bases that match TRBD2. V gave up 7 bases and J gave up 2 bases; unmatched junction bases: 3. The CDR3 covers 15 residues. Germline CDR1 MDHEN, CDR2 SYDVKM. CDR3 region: CASTTSGGPYNEQFF. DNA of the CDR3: TGTGCCAGCACCACTAGCGGGGGGCCCTACAATGAGCAGTTCTTC.

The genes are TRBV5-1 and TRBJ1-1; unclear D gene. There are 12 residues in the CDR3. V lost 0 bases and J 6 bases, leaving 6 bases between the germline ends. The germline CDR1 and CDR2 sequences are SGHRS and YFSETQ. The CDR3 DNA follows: TGCGCCAGCAGCTTGGGTCAGGCTGAAGCTTTCTTT. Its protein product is CASSLGQAEAFF.

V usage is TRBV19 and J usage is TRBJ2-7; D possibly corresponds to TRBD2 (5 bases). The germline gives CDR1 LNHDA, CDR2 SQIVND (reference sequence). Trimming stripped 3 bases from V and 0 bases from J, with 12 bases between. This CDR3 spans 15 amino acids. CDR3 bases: TGTGCCAGTAGTATGCCCGGACTCCTCTCCTACGAGCAGTACTTC. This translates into CASSMPGLLSYEQYF.

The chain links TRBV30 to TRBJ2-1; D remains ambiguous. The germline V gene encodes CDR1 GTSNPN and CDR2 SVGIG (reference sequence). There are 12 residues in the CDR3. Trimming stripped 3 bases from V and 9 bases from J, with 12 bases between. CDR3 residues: CAWSPSPSEQFF. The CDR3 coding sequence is TGTGCCTGGAGCCCTAGTCCCAGTGAGCAGTTCTTC. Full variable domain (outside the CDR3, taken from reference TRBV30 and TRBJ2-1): SQTIHQWPATLVQPVGSPLSLECTVEGTSNPNLYWYRQAAGRGLQLLFYSVGIGQISSEVPQNLSASRPQDRQFILSSKKLLLSDSGFYLCAWSPSPSEQFFGPGTRLTVL.

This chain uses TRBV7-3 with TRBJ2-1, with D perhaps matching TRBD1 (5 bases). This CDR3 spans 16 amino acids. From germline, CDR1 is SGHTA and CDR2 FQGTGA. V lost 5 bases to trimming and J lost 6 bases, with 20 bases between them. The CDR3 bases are TGTGCCAGCAGCCCAGGTGGGGCAGGGTCGATCAATGAGCAGTTCTTC. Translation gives CASSPGGAGSINEQFF.

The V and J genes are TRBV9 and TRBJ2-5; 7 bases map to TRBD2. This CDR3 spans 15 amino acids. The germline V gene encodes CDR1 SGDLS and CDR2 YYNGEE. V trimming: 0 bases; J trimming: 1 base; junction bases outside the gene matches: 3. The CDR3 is CASSVVSGGQETQYF. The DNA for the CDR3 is TGTGCCAGCAGCGTAGTCTCGGGGGGCCAAGAGACCCAGTACTTC.

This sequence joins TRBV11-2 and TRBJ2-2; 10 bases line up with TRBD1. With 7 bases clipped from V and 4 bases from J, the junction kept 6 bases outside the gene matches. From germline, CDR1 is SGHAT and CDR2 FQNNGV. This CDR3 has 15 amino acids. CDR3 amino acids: CASTRQGASTGELFF. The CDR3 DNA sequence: TGTGCCAGCACCCGACAGGGGGCAAGCACCGGGGAGCTGTTTTTT.

The CDR3 region is CASSIGPQPQHF. The CDR3 coding sequence is TGTGCCAGCAGTATCGGTCCGCAACCCCAGCATTTT. This rearrangement joins TRBV6-6 to TRBJ1-5, with D hard to call. The V end was cut by 5 bases, the J end by 10 bases, with 12 bases between. Germline V gene sequence: CDR1 MNHNY, CDR2 SVGAGI (reference sequence). The CDR3 totals 12 residues.

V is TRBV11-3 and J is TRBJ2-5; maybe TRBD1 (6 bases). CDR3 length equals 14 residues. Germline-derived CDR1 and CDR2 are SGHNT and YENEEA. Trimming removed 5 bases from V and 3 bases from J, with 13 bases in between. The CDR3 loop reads CASSATRTEETQYF. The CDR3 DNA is TGTGCCAGCAGCGCCACAAGGACAGAAGAGACCCAGTACTTC.

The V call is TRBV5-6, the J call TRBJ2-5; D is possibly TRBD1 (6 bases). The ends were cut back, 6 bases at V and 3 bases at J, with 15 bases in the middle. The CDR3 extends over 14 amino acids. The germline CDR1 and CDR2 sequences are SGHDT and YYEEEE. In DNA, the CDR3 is TGTGCCAGCACCTTAACAGGGACCGAAGAGACCCAGTACTTC. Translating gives CASTLTGTEETQYF.

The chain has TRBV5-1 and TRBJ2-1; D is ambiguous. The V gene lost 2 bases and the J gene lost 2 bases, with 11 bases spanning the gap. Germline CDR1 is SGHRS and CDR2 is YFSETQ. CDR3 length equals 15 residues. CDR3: CASSFDARAYNEQFF. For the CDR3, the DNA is TGCGCCAGCAGCTTTGACGCCCGGGCCTACAATGAGCAGTTCTTC.

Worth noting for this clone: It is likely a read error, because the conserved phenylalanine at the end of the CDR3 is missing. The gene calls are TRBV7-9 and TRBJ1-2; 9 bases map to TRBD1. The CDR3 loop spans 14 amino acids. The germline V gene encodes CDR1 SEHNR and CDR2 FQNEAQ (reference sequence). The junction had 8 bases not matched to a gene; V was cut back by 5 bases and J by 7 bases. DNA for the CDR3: TGTGCCAGCAGCAGCAGGACAGGGGAGGGTGGCTACACCCTC. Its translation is CASSSRTGEGGYTL.

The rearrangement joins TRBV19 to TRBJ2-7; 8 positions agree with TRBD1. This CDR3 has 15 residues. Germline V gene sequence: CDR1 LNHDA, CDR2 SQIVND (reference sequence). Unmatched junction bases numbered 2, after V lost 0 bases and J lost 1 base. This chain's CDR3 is CASSIETGVSYEQYF. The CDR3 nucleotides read TGTGCCAGTAGTATAGAGACAGGGGTTTCCTACGAGCAGTACTTC.

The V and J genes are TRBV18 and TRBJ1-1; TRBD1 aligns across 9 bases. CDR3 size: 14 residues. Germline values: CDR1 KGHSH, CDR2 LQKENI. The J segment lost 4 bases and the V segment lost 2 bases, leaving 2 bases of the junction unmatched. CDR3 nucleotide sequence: TGTGCCAGCTCACCATTGACAGGGGGCACTGAAGCTTTCTTT. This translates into CASSPLTGGTEAFF. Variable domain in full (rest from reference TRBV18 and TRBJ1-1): NAGVMQNPRHLVRRRGQEARLRCSPMKGHSHVYWYRQLPEEGLKFMVYLQKENIIDESGMPKERFSAEFPKEGPSILRIQQVVRGDSAAYFCASSPLTGGTEAFFGQGTRLTVV.

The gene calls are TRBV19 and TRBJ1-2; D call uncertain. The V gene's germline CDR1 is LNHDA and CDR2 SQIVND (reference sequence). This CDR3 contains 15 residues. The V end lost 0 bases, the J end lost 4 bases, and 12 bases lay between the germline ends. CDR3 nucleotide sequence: TGTGCCAGTAGTATAGACGTGGAGACGGTCTATGGCTACACCTTC. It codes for CASSIDVETVYGYTF. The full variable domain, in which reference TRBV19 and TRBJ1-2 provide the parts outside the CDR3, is DGGITQSPKYLFRKEGQNVTLSCEQNLNHDAMYWYRQDPGQGLRLIYYSQIVNDFQKGDIAEGYSVSREKKESFPLTVTSAQKNPTAFYLCASSIDVETVYGYTFGSGTRLTVV.

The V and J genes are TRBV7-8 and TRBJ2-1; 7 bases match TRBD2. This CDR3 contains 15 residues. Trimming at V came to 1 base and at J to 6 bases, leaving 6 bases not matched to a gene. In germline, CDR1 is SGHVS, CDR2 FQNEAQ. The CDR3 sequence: CASSLVQGGRNEQFF. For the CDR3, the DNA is TGTGCCAGCAGCTTAGTCCAGGGAGGGCGCAATGAGCAGTTCTTC.

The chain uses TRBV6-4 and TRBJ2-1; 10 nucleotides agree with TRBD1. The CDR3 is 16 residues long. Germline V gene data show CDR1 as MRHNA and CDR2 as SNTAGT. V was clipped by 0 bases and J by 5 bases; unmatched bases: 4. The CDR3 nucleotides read TGTGCCAGCAGTGACTCGGGGACAGGGGACCACAATGAGCAGTTCTTC. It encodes CASSDSGTGDHNEQFF.

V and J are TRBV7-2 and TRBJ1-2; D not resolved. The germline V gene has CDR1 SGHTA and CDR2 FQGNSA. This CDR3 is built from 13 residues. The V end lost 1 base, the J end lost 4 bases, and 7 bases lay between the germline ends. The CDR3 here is CASSLGGIYGYTF. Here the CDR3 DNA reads TGTGCCAGCAGCTTAGGAGGAATCTATGGCTACACCTTC.

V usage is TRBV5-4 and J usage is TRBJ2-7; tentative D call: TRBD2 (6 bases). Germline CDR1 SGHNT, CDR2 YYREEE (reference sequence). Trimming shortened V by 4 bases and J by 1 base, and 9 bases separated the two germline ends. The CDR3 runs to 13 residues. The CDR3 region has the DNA TGTGCCAGCAGCCCGGAGGGTTCCTACGAGCAGTACTTC. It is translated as CASSPEGSYEQYF.

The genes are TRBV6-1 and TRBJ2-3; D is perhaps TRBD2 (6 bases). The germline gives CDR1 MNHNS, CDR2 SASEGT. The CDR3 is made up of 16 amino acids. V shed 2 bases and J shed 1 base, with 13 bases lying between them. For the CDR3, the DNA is TGTGCCAGCAGTGAATTGCGGGCGGGGCGCACAGATACGCAGTATTTT. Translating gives CASSELRAGRTDTQYF.

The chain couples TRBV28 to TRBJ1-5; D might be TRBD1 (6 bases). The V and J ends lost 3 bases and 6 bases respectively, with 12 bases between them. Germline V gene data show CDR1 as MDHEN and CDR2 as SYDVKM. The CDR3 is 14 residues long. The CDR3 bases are TGTGCCAGCAGTTTTGCAGGGGAGAGTCAGCCCCAGCATTTT. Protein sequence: CASSFAGESQPQHF. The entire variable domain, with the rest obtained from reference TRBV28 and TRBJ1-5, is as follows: DVKVTQSSRYLVKRTGEKVFLECVQDMDHENMFWYRQDPGLGLRLIYFSYDVKMKEKGDIPEGYSVSREKKERFSLILESASTNQTSMYLCASSFAGESQPQHFGDGTRLSIL.

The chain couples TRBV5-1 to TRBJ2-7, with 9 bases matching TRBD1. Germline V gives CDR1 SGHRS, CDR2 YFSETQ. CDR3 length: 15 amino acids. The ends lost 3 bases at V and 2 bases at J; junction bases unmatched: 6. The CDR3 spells CASSSGQGATYEQYF. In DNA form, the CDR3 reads TGCGCCAGCAGCTCGGGACAGGGAGCCACCTACGAGCAGTACTTC.

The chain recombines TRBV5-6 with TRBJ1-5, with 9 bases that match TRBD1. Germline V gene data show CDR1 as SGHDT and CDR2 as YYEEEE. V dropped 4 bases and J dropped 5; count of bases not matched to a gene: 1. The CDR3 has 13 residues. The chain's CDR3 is CASSGQGYQPQHF. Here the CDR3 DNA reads TGTGCCAGCAGCGGACAGGGGTATCAGCCCCAGCATTTT.

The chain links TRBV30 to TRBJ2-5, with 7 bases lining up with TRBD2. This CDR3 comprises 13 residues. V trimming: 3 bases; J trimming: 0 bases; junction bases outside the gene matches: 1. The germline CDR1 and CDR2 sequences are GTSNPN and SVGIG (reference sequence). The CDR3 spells CAWRGGYQETQYF. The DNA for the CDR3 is TGTGCCTGGAGGGGGGGGTACCAAGAGACCCAGTACTTC. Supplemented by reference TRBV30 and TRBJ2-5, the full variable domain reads SQTIHQWPATLVQPVGSPLSLECTVEGTSNPNLYWYRQAAGRGLQLLFYSVGIGQISSEVPQNLSASRPQDRQFILSSKKLLLSDSGFYLCAWRGGYQETQYFGPGTRLLVL.

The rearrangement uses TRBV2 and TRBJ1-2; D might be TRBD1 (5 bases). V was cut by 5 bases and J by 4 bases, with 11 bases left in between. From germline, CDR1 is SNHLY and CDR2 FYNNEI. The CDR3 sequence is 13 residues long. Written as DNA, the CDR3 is TGTGCCAGCAGTAGGGGCGAGGTCTATGGCTACACCTTC. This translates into CASSRGEVYGYTF.

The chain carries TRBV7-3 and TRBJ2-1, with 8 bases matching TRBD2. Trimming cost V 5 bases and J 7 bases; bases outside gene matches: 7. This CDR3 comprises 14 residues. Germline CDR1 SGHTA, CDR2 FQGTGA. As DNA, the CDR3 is TGTGCCAGCAGCCCCCAGCGGGAGCGGAATGAGCAGTTCTTC. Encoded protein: CASSPQRERNEQFF.